The subject of this entry is one T cell receptor (beta chain). Its antigen is still unknown. People whose metastatic non-small-cell lung cancer was chemo-refractory got focal radiation along with CTLA-4 blockade by ipilimumab. This sample was included in a study of radiotherapy plus CTLA-4 blockade in lung cancer. Background on the study: Objective responses were observed in approximately 20% of patients, and disease control was achieved by around 31%. Study-wide points: Radiotherapy plus ipilimumab was followed by expansion in blood of tumor-derived TCR clones.

CDR1 is LNHDA and CDR2 is SQIVND in the germline V gene (reference sequence). Trimming took 5 bases from V and 6 from J, leaving 14 bases between them. This CDR3 spans 14 amino acids. Using immunoSEQ multiplex PCR, the repertoire was profiled, and TCRdb retains in-frame clones only, with some absent. The sample shows approximately 97,000 clones, about four fifths of them seen only once. This chain links TRBV19 with TRBJ2-1; the D gene is possibly TRBD1 (5 bases). This receptor was obtained from a human donor with non-small cell lung cancer who had stable disease on radiotherapy plus ipilimumab. Sequencing used peripheral blood, obtained from a patient treated with radiotherapy plus ipilimumab. CDR3 residues: CASSVTGISNEQFF. The CDR3 region has the DNA TGTGCCAGTAGTGTTACAGGAATTAGCAATGAGCAGTTCTTC.